Below, 19 T cell receptor beta chains from the same sample are listed, as sequenced in a study of blood T cell repertoires in COVID-19. The data were produced by immunoSEQ multiplex PCR, yet TCRdb's version contains in-frame clones alone and is incomplete. The table records 200,000 to 300,000 clones, 88% of them present only once. Sequencing was carried out using peripheral blood. These receptors originate from a woman aged 40 to 49 who had recovered from COVID-19.

The chain links TRBV7-9 to TRBJ2-7, with D tentatively TRBD2 (7 bases). The V end lost 8 bases, the J end lost 4 bases, and 18 bases lay between the germline ends. The CDR3 has 14 amino acids. Germline CDR1 reads SEHNR; CDR2 reads FQNEAQ (reference sequence). CDR3: CASAGGQGIYEQYF. As DNA, the CDR3 is TGTGCCAGCGCCGGGGGGCAGGGGATTTACGAGCAGTACTTC.

The rearrangement links TRBV9 to TRBJ1-2; TRBD1 might be the D (6 bases). The CDR3 sequence is 15 residues long. The germline gives CDR1 SGDLS, CDR2 YYNGEE. The V gene lost 0 bases and the J gene lost 4 bases, with 13 bases spanning the gap. This CDR3 is CASSVASLGAYGYTF. DNA for the CDR3: TGTGCCAGCAGCGTAGCCAGTCTGGGGGCCTATGGCTACACCTTC.

The chain uses TRBV3-1 (or the pseudogene TRBV3-2) and TRBJ2-7, with a tentative D call TRBD1 (6 bases). The length of the CDR3 is 17 residues. Germline V gives CDR1 LGHDT, CDR2 YNNKEL (reference sequence). Trimming stripped 0 bases from V and 0 bases from J, with 15 bases between. CDR3 amino acids: CASSQEGAGLTSYEQYF. The CDR3, as DNA: TGTGCCAGCAGCCAAGAGGGGGCGGGCCTAACCTCCTACGAGCAGTACTTC.

The chain has TRBV5-4 and TRBJ1-2; D is perhaps TRBD1 (5 bases). Trimming pared 7 bases from V and 0 bases from J, leaving 10 bases between. The CDR3 loop spans 13 amino acids. Per the germline V gene, CDR1 is SGHNT and CDR2 is YYREEE (reference sequence). CDR3 in DNA: TGTGCCAGCGGAAAGACAGCTAACTATGGCTACACCTTC. As protein: CASGKTANYGYTF.

V usage is TRBV3-1 (or the pseudogene TRBV3-2) and J usage is TRBJ2-3; the match to TRBD2 covers 7 bases. Germline lookup yields CDR1 LGHDT and CDR2 YNNKEL (reference sequence). This CDR3 comprises 18 residues. With V trimmed by 5 bases and J by 1 base, 15 bases remained unmatched. The CDR3 protein is CASSLNPPGGGGTDTQYF. The CDR3 nucleotides are TGTGCCAGCAGCTTAAACCCCCCGGGGGGAGGAGGCACAGATACGCAGTATTTT.

This chain connects TRBV4-1 to TRBJ2-1; D may be TRBD2 (6 bases). V was trimmed by 4 bases and J by 0 bases, leaving 10 bases between them. This CDR3 comprises 15 residues. Germline CDR1 MGHRA, CDR2 YSYEKL. The CDR3 coding sequence is TGCGCCAGCAGCCCCGGGGGAAGCTCCTACAATGAGCAGTTCTTC. Translation gives CASSPGGSSYNEQFF.

A word on this clone: This CDR3 is also generated by other DNA sequences in the sample. The chain is built from TRBV5-1 and TRBJ2-1; unclear D gene. Trimming shortened V by 0 bases and J by 9 bases, and 4 bases separated the two germline ends. Per the germline V gene, CDR1 is SGHRS and CDR2 is YFSETQ. This CDR3 is 11 amino acids long. CDR3 in amino acids: CASSLGSEQFF. The DNA for the CDR3 is TGCGCCAGCAGCTTGGGGAGTGAGCAGTTCTTC. Using reference TRBV5-1 and TRBJ2-1 for the parts outside the CDR3, the full variable domain is KAGVTQTPRYLIKTRGQQVTLSCSPISGHRSVSWYQQTPGQGLQFLFEYFSETQRNKGNFPGRFSGRQFSNSRSEMNVSTLELGDSALYLCASSLGSEQFFGPGTRLTVL.

The chain combines TRBV27 with TRBJ2-4, with TRBD2 matching 7 bases. This CDR3 is built from 15 residues. Germline V gene lookup returns CDR1 MNHEY and CDR2 SMNVEV (reference sequence). V lost 6 bases to trimming and J lost 1 base; unmatched junction nucleotides: 6. As DNA, the CDR3 is TGTGCCAGCAGCCGACTGGGGGGGGCCAAAAACATTCAGTACTTC. It translates to CASSRLGGAKNIQYF.

This clone was recorded once. J is TRBJ2-7 and V is TRBV5-5, with 9 positions matching TRBD2. CDR1 and CDR2 (germline): SGHKS, YYEKEE (reference sequence). CDR3 size: 16 residues. Trimming took 1 base from V and 4 from J; bases not matched to a gene: 9. The CDR3 loop reads CASSLSPAGGVYEQYF. The CDR3 DNA sequence: TGTGCCAGCAGCTTGTCTCCGGCGGGAGGGGTTTACGAGCAGTACTTC.

This chain joins TRBV25-1 and TRBJ1-1, with D maybe TRBD1 (5 bases). The CDR3 contains 14 residues. Between the trimmed V and J ends, which lost 1 base and 4 bases, there was a span of 10 bases. Germline V gene sequence: CDR1 MGHDK, CDR2 SYGVNS. CDR3 region: CASSEWGEGTEAFF. CDR3 DNA: TGTGCCAGCAGTGAATGGGGGGAAGGCACTGAAGCTTTCTTT.

The chain recombines TRBV10-3 with TRBJ2-6; D is unclear. Germline-derived CDR1 and CDR2 are ENHRY and SYGVKD. The V end lost 6 bases, the J end lost 0 bases, and 15 bases lay between the germline ends. There are 17 residues in the CDR3. CDR3 in DNA: TGTGCCATCAGCGCGTTAGACCCTAGCTCTGGGGCCAACGTCCTGACTTTC. The encoded protein is CAISALDPSSGANVLTF.

The CDR3 sequence: CASSPAGGAVGEAFF. CDR3 DNA: TGTGCCAGCAGCCCCGCCGGTGGGGCGGTGGGGGAAGCTTTCTTT. V and J are TRBV7-6 and TRBJ1-1, with a possible D match to TRBD1 (5 bases). The germline V and J ends were trimmed by 5 bases and 8 bases, with 21 bases remaining between them. The CDR3 extends over 15 amino acids. Per germline, CDR1 SGHVS and CDR2 FNYEAQ.

On this clone itself: The same CDR3 can be traced to other DNA sequences in this sample. This sequence joins TRBV9 and TRBJ2-3; tentative D call: TRBD2 (5 bases). The CDR3 covers 15 residues. The germline V gene encodes CDR1 SGDLS and CDR2 YYNGEE. The V end lost 0 bases, the J end lost 1 base, and 9 bases lay between the germline ends. CDR3 loop: CASSVGTGGTDTQYF. The CDR3, as DNA: TGTGCCAGCAGCGTAGGGACCGGGGGCACAGATACGCAGTATTTT.

This sequence joins TRBV6-2 or TRBV6-3 and TRBJ2-7; D is ambiguous. The germline V gene encodes CDR1 MNHEY and CDR2 SVGEGT. The CDR3 is 12 amino acids. Trimming shortened V by 2 bases and J by 6 bases, and 8 bases separated the two germline ends. This CDR3 reads CASSYATGEQYF. CDR3 DNA sequence: TGTGCCAGCAGTTACGCGACTGGCGAGCAGTACTTC.

The rearrangement joins TRBV5-1 to TRBJ2-5; TRBD2 aligns across 11 bases. Germline loops: CDR1 SGHRS, CDR2 YFSETQ. The CDR3 consists of 15 residues. The trim removed 3 bases at V and 5 bases at J, leaving 6 bases unmatched. The CDR3 region is CASSWTGLAVETQYF. DNA for the CDR3: TGCGCCAGCAGCTGGACGGGACTAGCGGTGGAGACCCAGTACTTC.

The rearrangement links TRBV10-3 to TRBJ1-1, with D unclear. Germline CDR1 ENHRY, CDR2 SYGVKD. The V end lost 4 bases, the J end lost 6 bases, and 9 bases lay between the germline ends. The CDR3 contains 12 residues. The CDR3 nucleotides read TGTGCCATCAGTGGGCCTGCCTCTGAAGCTTTCTTT. It yields the protein CAISGPASEAFF.

V is TRBV27 and J is TRBJ1-2; D not certain. Trimming cost V 6 bases and J 4 bases, with 12 bases left between them. The length of the CDR3 is 13 residues. Germline-derived CDR1 and CDR2 are MNHEY and SMNVEV (reference sequence). The CDR3 protein is CASRDLRGYGYTF. CDR3 bases: TGTGCCAGCAGAGACCTCCGGGGCTATGGCTACACCTTC.

J is TRBJ1-3 and V is TRBV7-3; D may be TRBD1 (5 bases). Trimming removed 10 bases at V and 2 bases at J, with 9 bases between. CDR1 SGHTA and CDR2 FQGTGA come from the germline V gene. The CDR3 totals 12 residues. The CDR3 region is CATRGAGNTIYF. The CDR3 DNA sequence: TGTGCCACGCGGGGGGCTGGAAACACCATATATTTT.

The genes are TRBV7-8 and TRBJ2-1; 10 positions agree with TRBD2. This CDR3 has 17 residues. Per the germline V gene, CDR1 is SGHVS and CDR2 is FQNEAQ. V lost 7 bases and J lost 8; bases outside the gene matches: 17. The CDR3 sequence is CASTMGWASGSIHEQFF. In DNA form, the CDR3 reads TGTGCCAGCACCATGGGTTGGGCTAGCGGGAGTATCCATGAGCAGTTCTTC.